Listed here is a single T cell receptor beta chain. Antigen: not known. The data are from a study of cytomegalovirus exposure and HLA in healthy donors. Study-level findings and limits: TCR beta V- and J-gene trimming was later associated with a missense DCLRE1C variant. As a later analysis revealed, the rate of TCR association differed by HLA locus, with DRB1 most and HLA-C fewest. Reports credit the classifier with highly specific, highly sensitive diagnosis of cytomegalovirus status. Sequencing artifact likely explains a cluster of highly shared sequence variants.

In the PCR, 60 Vbeta and 13 Jbeta primers were used. Generated by immunoSEQ multiplex PCR, the TCRdb table keeps only in-frame clones and is missing some. In the table there are 85,000 to 100,000 clones, about four fifths of which are singletons. J gave up 6 bases and V 2 bases, and 9 bases lay outside the gene matches. Germline CDR1 LGHNA, CDR2 YNFKEQ. The CDR3 is made up of 16 amino acids. The sequenced sample was PBMCs. The rearrangement links TRBV4-2 to TRBJ2-7; 11 bases match TRBD2. This clonotype was sampled from a woman aged 40 to 50 in good health and CMV-seronegative. The CDR3 coding sequence is TGTGCCAGCAGCCAACCCTTAGCGGGGGGGCAGGTCGAGCAGTACTTC. It yields the protein CASSQPLAGGQVEQYF.